These 25 T cell receptor beta chains were all obtained from the same sample, sequenced in a study of cytomegalovirus exposure and HLA in healthy donors. PCR amplification relied on 60 Vbeta primers (plus 13 Jbeta primers). Assay used: immunoSEQ multiplex PCR; TCRdb lists only in-frame clones, some missing. The sample shows hundreds of thousands of clones, around 73% of them seen only once. Sequencing was carried out using PBMCs. The receptor set was obtained from a male donor in good health and CMV-seronegative.

This clone occurred once. This same CDR3 is encoded by further DNA sequences in the sample. The chain is built from TRBV18 and TRBJ2-5, with D perhaps TRBD2 (6 bases). CDR1 and CDR2 from the germline V gene are KGHSH and LQKENI. Trimming stripped 3 bases from V and 1 base from J, with 6 bases between. The CDR3 is 13 residues long. CDR3: CASSPGLQETQYF. The CDR3 nucleotides read TGTGCCAGCTCACCGGGACTCCAAGAGACCCAGTACTTC. The full variable domain, rest sourced from reference TRBV18 and TRBJ2-5, is NAGVMQNPRHLVRRRGQEARLRCSPMKGHSHVYWYRQLPEEGLKFMVYLQKENIIDESGMPKERFSAEFPKEGPSILRIQQVVRGDSAAYFCASSPGLQETQYFGPGTRLLVL.

This rearrangement joins TRBV13 to TRBJ1-3; no clear D. The CDR3 covers 15 residues. The V end lost 0 bases, the J end lost 2 bases, and 8 bases lay between the germline ends. Per germline, CDR1 PRHDT and CDR2 FYEKMQ (reference sequence). CDR3 in DNA: TGTGCCAGCAGCTTAGGGAGGCTAACTGGAAACACCATATATTTT. Encoded protein: CASSLGRLTGNTIYF. The whole variable domain, filled in from reference TRBV13 and TRBJ1-3, reads AAGVIQSPRHLIKEKRETATLKCYPIPRHDTVYWYQQGPGQDPQFLISFYEKMQSDKGSIPDRFSAQQFSDYHSELNMSSLELGDSALYFCASSLGRLTGNTIYFGEGSWLTVV.

This chain uses TRBV7-9 with TRBJ2-2, with D maybe TRBD1 (6 bases). Trimming stripped 0 bases from V and 7 bases from J, with 9 bases between. The CDR3 covers 14 residues. CDR1 SEHNR and CDR2 FQNEAQ come from the germline V gene (reference sequence). CDR3 DNA: TGTGCCAGCAGCTTAGCCGGACAGCTCGGGGAGCTGTTTTTT. Its protein is CASSLAGQLGELFF.

The chain combines TRBV6-1 with TRBJ2-7; D is undetermined. V lost 5 bases to trimming and J lost 1 base, with 9 bases between them. The germline CDR1 and CDR2 sequences are MNHNS and SASEGT. This CDR3 is 13 amino acids long. CDR3 sequence: CASSLEISYEQYF. The CDR3 DNA is TGTGCCAGCAGTTTGGAGATTTCCTACGAGCAGTACTTC.

The chain recombines TRBV6-6 with TRBJ2-7, with D perhaps matching TRBD1 (6 bases). The length of the CDR3 is 14 residues. Germline V gene lookup returns CDR1 MNHNY and CDR2 SVGAGI (reference sequence). The ends were cut back, 2 bases at V and 2 bases at J, with 10 bases in the middle. The DNA of the CDR3 is TGTGCCAGCAGTTACACCGGGACACCCTACGAGCAGTACTTC. Translation gives CASSYTGTPYEQYF.

This chain uses TRBV5-6 with TRBJ2-1; 8 positions agree with TRBD2. The CDR3 is made up of 16 amino acids. Germline values: CDR1 SGHDT, CDR2 YYEEEE. The junction had 9 bases not matched to a gene; V was cut back by 3 bases and J by 4 bases. The CDR3 here is CASSWGTGGKYNEQFF. The CDR3 bases are TGTGCCAGCAGCTGGGGGACGGGAGGGAAATACAATGAGCAGTTCTTC.

CDR3 amino acids: CASTPPRGGSYEQYF. The CDR3, as DNA: TGTGCCAGCACCCCTCCCCGGGGAGGATCCTACGAGCAGTACTTC. The chain recombines TRBV6-5 with TRBJ2-7; tentatively, D is TRBD2 (6 bases). CDR1 is MNHEY, CDR2 SVGAGI, per germline. The CDR3 extends over 15 amino acids. V lost 7 bases to trimming and J lost 1 base, with 17 bases between them.

The J gene is TRBJ1-1, the V gene TRBV5-6, with TRBD1 identical over 12 bases. The CDR3 length is 15 residues. Germline lookup yields CDR1 SGHDT and CDR2 YYEEEE. The trim removed 5 bases at V and 5 bases at J, leaving 7 bases unmatched. The CDR3 DNA reads as TGTGCCAGCAGTTCGGGACAGGGGGCCCGGACTGAAGCTTTCTTT. It is translated as CASSSGQGARTEAFF.

This clone was detected once. V is TRBV7-9 and J is TRBJ2-5, with D possibly matching TRBD1 (5 bases). With 1 base removed from V and 2 bases from J, the gap between germline ends came to 8 bases. This CDR3 is 14 amino acids long. Germline lookup yields CDR1 SEHNR and CDR2 FQNEAQ (reference sequence). CDR3 sequence: CASSLGGRQETQYF. In DNA form, the CDR3 reads TGTGCCAGCAGCTTAGGGGGCAGACAAGAGACCCAGTACTTC. Looking up the rest from reference TRBV7-9 and TRBJ2-5 gives the full variable domain: DTGVSQNPRHKITKRGQNVTFRCDPISEHNRLYWYRQTLGQGPEFLTYFQNEAQLEKSRLLSDRFSAERPKGSFSTLEIQRTEQGDSAMYLCASSLGGRQETQYFGPGTRLLVL.

This chain joins TRBV13 and TRBJ1-2; D not resolved. Per germline, CDR1 PRHDT and CDR2 FYEKMQ (reference sequence). The CDR3 extends over 12 amino acids. V was cut by 1 base and J by 3 bases, with 3 bases left in between. CDR3 bases: TGTGCCAGCAGCTTAGTAGACTATGGCTACACCTTC. This sequence encodes CASSLVDYGYTF.

The CDR3 DNA sequence: TGTGCCAGCAGTTACTCCTGGGAGCGGGGCGGGGAGCTGTTTTTT. It specifies CASSYSWERGGELFF. The chain is built from TRBV6-6 and TRBJ2-2; 7 bases agree with TRBD2. This CDR3 comprises 15 residues. V lost 0 bases and J lost 7; bases outside the gene matches: 5. CDR1 and CDR2 from the germline V gene are MNHNY and SVGAGI (reference sequence).

The chain recombines TRBV9 with TRBJ1-2, with D possibly being TRBD1 (6 bases). V was cut by 5 bases and J by 5 bases, with 16 bases left in between. Germline loops: CDR1 SGDLS, CDR2 YYNGEE. This CDR3 has 14 amino acids. CDR3: CASSTGGPGYGYTF. CDR3 DNA: TGTGCCAGCAGTACCGGGGGGCCGGGATATGGCTACACCTTC.

The V and J genes are TRBV6-5 and TRBJ2-7; D perhaps matches TRBD1 (6 bases). This CDR3 is built from 15 residues. Between the trimmed V and J ends, which lost 0 bases and 4 bases, there was a span of 13 bases. Germline V gene sequence: CDR1 MNHEY, CDR2 SVGAGI. CDR3 coding DNA: TGTGCCAGCAGTTACTCGACGGCCAGGGGTTACGAGCAGTACTTC. Amino acid sequence: CASSYSTARGYEQYF.

The V call is TRBV5-1, the J call TRBJ2-5; D remains unclear. The CDR3 has 13 residues. Germline V lookup: CDR1 SGHRS, CDR2 YFSETQ. Trimming shortened V by 1 base and J by 2 bases, and 6 bases separated the two germline ends. For the CDR3, the DNA is TGCGCCAGCAGCTTGCCAGGACAAGAGACCCAGTACTTC. Residues: CASSLPGQETQYF.

The chain employs TRBV5-1 and TRBJ2-1, with 9 positions matching TRBD1. Per the germline V gene, CDR1 is SGHRS and CDR2 is YFSETQ. This CDR3 is 17 amino acids long. J lost 7 bases, V lost 4 bases, and 15 bases had no gene match. This chain's CDR3 is CASSLVPPGQGRNEQFF. The CDR3 region has the DNA TGCGCCAGCAGCCTTGTACCCCCGGGACAGGGTCGAAATGAGCAGTTCTTC.

This chain links TRBV29-1 with TRBJ1-1, with D maybe TRBD1 (5 bases). CDR1 and CDR2 (germline): SQVTM, ANQGSEA. V was pared by 4 bases and J by 1 base, with 13 bases between. This CDR3 is built from 14 residues. DNA for the CDR3: TGCAGCGTTGGGGCTTTAGGACAGAACACTGAAGCTTTCTTT. It encodes CSVGALGQNTEAFF. Together with reference TRBV29-1 and TRBJ1-1, the CDR3 gives the full variable domain: SAVISQKPSRDICQRGTSLTIQCQVDSQVTMMFWYRQQPGQSLTLIATANQGSEATYESGFVIDKFPISRPNLTFSTLTVSNMSPEDSSIYLCSVGALGQNTEAFFGQGTRLTVV.

The V gene is TRBV9, the J gene TRBJ1-5; 9 bases are shared with TRBD1. Germline CDR1 reads SGDLS; CDR2 reads YYNGEE. CDR3 size: 15 residues. V lost 0 bases to trimming and J lost 7 bases; unmatched junction nucleotides: 5. Written as DNA, the CDR3 is TGTGCCAGCAGCGTAGGCGGGGACAGGGTACAGCCCCAGCATTTT. It translates to CASSVGGDRVQPQHF.

The chain recombines TRBV5-8 with TRBJ1-5; no clear D. Germline CDR1 SGHTS, CDR2 YDEGEE. V lost 2 bases and J 4 bases, leaving 10 bases between the germline ends. There are 14 residues in the CDR3. The CDR3, as DNA: TGTGCCAGCAGCTTATTCCCTTTTAATCAGCCCCAGCATTTT. Its protein product is CASSLFPFNQPQHF.

The chain has TRBV13 and TRBJ2-6; D is perhaps TRBD1 (6 bases). The CDR3 runs 17 residues. CDR1 is PRHDT and CDR2 is FYEKMQ in the germline V gene (reference sequence). V was trimmed by 3 bases and J by 1 base, leaving 13 bases between them. The CDR3 DNA reads as TGTGCCAGCAGCTTTGGGGCCAGGGGATCTGGGGCCAACGTCCTGACTTTC. Amino acids: CASSFGARGSGANVLTF. Full variable domain (rest looked up from reference TRBV13 and TRBJ2-6): AAGVIQSPRHLIKEKRETATLKCYPIPRHDTVYWYQQGPGQDPQFLISFYEKMQSDKGSIPDRFSAQQFSDYHSELNMSSLELGDSALYFCASSFGARGSGANVLTFGAGSRLTVL.

A single count supports this clone. The genes are TRBV19 and TRBJ1-1; the D gene is possibly TRBD1 (5 bases). The CDR3 is made up of 14 amino acids. Germline lookup yields CDR1 LNHDA and CDR2 SQIVND (reference sequence). Between the trimmed V and J ends, which lost 3 bases and 1 base, there was a span of 9 bases. CDR3 in amino acids: CASSMGGANTEAFF. As DNA, the CDR3 is TGTGCCAGTAGTATGGGTGGGGCGAACACTGAAGCTTTCTTT. Looking up the rest from reference TRBV19 and TRBJ1-1 gives the full variable domain: DGGITQSPKYLFRKEGQNVTLSCEQNLNHDAMYWYRQDPGQGLRLIYYSQIVNDFQKGDIAEGYSVSREKKESFPLTVTSAQKNPTAFYLCASSMGGANTEAFFGQGTRLTVV.

This chain connects TRBV5-1 to TRBJ1-1, with D maybe TRBD1 (6 bases). The CDR3 contains 15 residues. V lost 4 bases and J lost 0, with 13 bases in between. Per the germline V gene, CDR1 is SGHRS and CDR2 is YFSETQ. CDR3 protein: CASSTGQLLNTEAFF. For the CDR3, the DNA is TGCGCCAGCAGCACTGGACAGCTACTGAACACTGAAGCTTTCTTT.

The count of this clone is one. The V gene is TRBV2, the J gene TRBJ2-3; 10 nucleotides agree with TRBD1. This CDR3 is built from 14 residues. The trim removed 7 bases at V and 5 bases at J, leaving 6 bases unmatched. Germline assignment: CDR1 SNHLY and CDR2 FYNNEI. The CDR3: CASTMGQGQDTQYF. The CDR3 DNA follows: TGTGCCAGCACCATGGGACAGGGGCAAGATACGCAGTATTTT.

The CDR3 reads CASSDTGTGAYEQYF. The CDR3 DNA reads TGTGCCAGCAGTGATACCGGGACAGGGGCCTACGAGCAGTACTTC. The chain joins TRBV2 to TRBJ2-7, with 10 bases matching TRBD1. Germline CDR1 SNHLY, CDR2 FYNNEI. J gave up 2 bases and V 3 bases, and 4 bases lay outside the gene matches. This CDR3 region has 15 residues.

This clone was observed a few times. The rearrangement links TRBV30 to TRBJ1-5; D gene ambiguous. CDR1 and CDR2 from the germline V gene are GTSNPN and SVGIG (reference sequence). The CDR3 loop spans 13 amino acids. Between the trimmed V and J ends, which lost 2 bases and 6 bases, there was a span of 11 bases. For the CDR3, the DNA is TGTGCCTGGAGTCGGGCCCGGGGTCAGCCCCAGCATTTT. This translates into CAWSRARGQPQHF.

This sequence joins TRBV4-1 and TRBJ2-1; 9 nucleotides line up with TRBD2. V was clipped by 3 bases and J by 1 base; unmatched bases: 1. This CDR3 spans 15 amino acids. CDR1 is MGHRA, CDR2 YSYEKL, per germline. The CDR3 reads CASSQTSGSYNEQFF. The CDR3 nucleotides read TGCGCCAGCAGCCAGACTAGCGGATCCTACAATGAGCAGTTCTTC.